The 9 T cell receptor beta chains reported below all come from one sample, sequenced in a study of cytomegalovirus exposure and HLA in healthy donors. The primer mix had 60 Vbeta and 13 Jbeta primers. Profiled with immunoSEQ multiplex PCR; TCRdb holds only in-frame clones, not every one. The sample consists of 210,000 or so clones, approximately 83% of them appearing once. Material: PBMCs. Receptors were obtained from a boy aged 2-9 years in good health and CMV-seronegative.

This sequence joins TRBV30 and TRBJ1-2; D ambiguous. The CDR3 consists of 14 residues. V was shortened by 4 bases and J by 5 bases, with 17 bases between the two germline ends. Germline CDR1 is GTSNPN and CDR2 is SVGIG (reference sequence). The CDR3 region is CAWTPSQYRYGYTF. CDR3 nucleotides: TGTGCCTGGACCCCCTCCCAATACCGGTATGGCTACACCTTC.

This clone is a singleton in its sample. This chain links TRBV19 with TRBJ1-1, with D perhaps TRBD1 (6 bases). This CDR3 is 14 amino acids long. CDR1 is LNHDA, CDR2 SQIVND, per germline (reference sequence). The V gene lost 5 bases and the J gene lost 4 bases, with 14 bases spanning the gap. DNA of the CDR3: TGTGCCAGTAGTCCAGGGGCGGGAGGCACTGAAGCTTTCTTT. It is translated as CASSPGAGGTEAFF. The variable domain in full, completed from reference TRBV19 and TRBJ1-1, reads DGGITQSPKYLFRKEGQNVTLSCEQNLNHDAMYWYRQDPGQGLRLIYYSQIVNDFQKGDIAEGYSVSREKKESFPLTVTSAQKNPTAFYLCASSPGAGGTEAFFGQGTRLTVV.

The rearrangement joins TRBV5-1 to TRBJ1-2, with no clear D. With 4 bases removed from V and 2 bases from J, the gap between germline ends came to 6 bases. CDR3 length: 12 amino acids. Germline V CDR1 and CDR2: SGHRS, YFSETQ. The CDR3 DNA reads TGCGCCAGCAGCAACTCAAACTATGGCTACACCTTC. This translates into CASSNSNYGYTF. The variable domain in full, completed from reference TRBV5-1 and TRBJ1-2, reads KAGVTQTPRYLIKTRGQQVTLSCSPISGHRSVSWYQQTPGQGLQFLFEYFSETQRNKGNFPGRFSGRQFSNSRSEMNVSTLELGDSALYLCASSNSNYGYTFGSGTRLTVV.

The chain recombines TRBV6-5 with TRBJ1-2; 7 bases map to TRBD1. The V and J ends lost 2 bases and 8 bases, in that order; junction bases with no gene match: 2. Germline V gene data show CDR1 as MNHEY and CDR2 as SVGAGI. The CDR3 spans 12 residues. CDR3 nucleotide sequence: TGTGCCAGCAGTTACGACAGGGTAGGCTACACCTTC. Encoded protein: CASSYDRVGYTF.

This rearrangement joins TRBV4-1 to TRBJ2-7; TRBD2 matches 8 bases. After removal of 4 bases from V and 7 bases from J, the junction contained 9 bases not matched to a gene. Germline V gene data show CDR1 as MGHRA and CDR2 as YSYEKL. The CDR3 is 14 residues long. The CDR3 DNA sequence: TGCGCCAGCAGCCTAGCGCCTCGGGAGGGTGAGCAGTACTTC. This translates into CASSLAPREGEQYF.

This chain joins TRBV7-8 and TRBJ2-1, with D possibly matching TRBD1 (5 bases). Looked up from germline, CDR1 is SGHVS and CDR2 is FQNEAQ. CDR3 length equals 14 residues. Trimming took 5 bases from V and 9 from J, leaving 17 bases between them. This chain's CDR3 is CASSARVGRGEQFF. In DNA, the CDR3 is TGTGCCAGCAGCGCCAGGGTGGGGCGAGGTGAGCAGTTCTTC.

The CDR3 here is CASGLPGCEAFF. CDR3 nucleotide sequence: TGTGCTAGTGGTTTGCCGGGATGTGAAGCTTTCTTT. V and J are TRBV12-5 and TRBJ1-1; D remains unclear. Trimming removed 2 bases at V and 7 bases at J, with 8 bases between. CDR3 length: 12 residues. The germline V gene encodes CDR1 LGHNT and CDR2 FRNRAP. The complete variable domain, with remaining parts taken from reference TRBV12-5 and TRBJ1-1, reads DARVTQTPRHKVTEMGQEVTMRCQPILGHNTVFWYRQTMMQGLELLAYFRNRAPLDDSGMPKDRFSAEMPDATLATLKIQPSEPRDSAVYFCASGLPGCEAFFGQGTRLTVV.

This chain uses TRBV5-4 with TRBJ2-1; 15 bases are shared with TRBD2. The CDR3 runs 15 residues. Germline-derived CDR1 and CDR2 are SGHNT and YYREEE (reference sequence). The V and J ends lost 0 bases and 9 bases, in that order; junction bases with no gene match: 1. CDR3 DNA: TGTGCCAGCAGCTTGGGGACTAGCGGGAGGGGTGAGCAGTTCTTC. This translates into CASSLGTSGRGEQFF.

The rearrangement joins TRBV5-1 to TRBJ2-7; tentative D call: TRBD1 (6 bases). The V gene lost 6 bases and the J gene lost 2 bases, with 12 bases spanning the gap. Looked up from germline, CDR1 is SGHRS and CDR2 is YFSETQ. The CDR3 runs to 13 residues. The CDR3 DNA reads TGCGCCAGCATGGGGACATCACCCTACGAGCAGTACTTC. Translating it yields CASMGTSPYEQYF.